The clone carrying this T cell receptor (beta chain) has just one count. The data were obtained in a study of blood T cell repertoires in COVID-19. About the study: Samples representing acute and convalescent COVID-19 were sourced from the United States, Italy and Spain.

Assay: immunoSEQ multiplex PCR; the TCRdb copy retains only in-frame clones and omits some. The repertoire holds 150,000 to 200,000 clones, with about 87% as singletons. This clonotype originated in a man aged 18 to 29 with active or convalescent COVID-19. What was sequenced was peripheral blood.

The CDR3 reads CASTHMNTGELFF. CDR3 bases: TGTGCCAGCACTCACATGAACACCGGGGAGCTGTTTTTT. This chain uses TRBV9 with TRBJ2-2; D is undetermined. The CDR3 covers 13 residues. The germline gives CDR1 SGDLS, CDR2 YYNGEE. Trimming stripped 6 bases from V and 1 base from J, with 7 bases between.